This entry describes one T cell receptor (beta chain). A much bigger clone sits one base away, suggesting this may be a read error. The sample comes from a study of T-cell reconstitution after alpha-beta-depleted transplantation in children. The TCRbeta library was prepared with unique molecular identifiers. TCRdb passed the PCR reads through MiXCR, listing each CDR3 protein once. The data contain about 460,000 distinct CDR3 sequences, over 9.5% of them seen just once; the ten biggest clones take up about 2%. The sample consisted of PBMCs, taken before TCRalphabeta/CD19-depleted stem cell transplant. This receptor was taken from a child aged 2-15 years with inherited bone marrow failure, due to receive a stem cell transplant.

This CDR3 reads CASSPVANEQFF. The CDR3 DNA sequence: TGTGCCAGCAGCCCCGTTGCAAATGAGCAGTTCTTC. V and J are TRBV6-2 or TRBV6-3 and TRBJ2-1; the D is unclear. Germline loops: CDR1 MNHEY, CDR2 SVGEGT. This CDR3 is built from 12 residues. Deletions cut 6 bases from V and 7 bases from J, with 10 bases between.